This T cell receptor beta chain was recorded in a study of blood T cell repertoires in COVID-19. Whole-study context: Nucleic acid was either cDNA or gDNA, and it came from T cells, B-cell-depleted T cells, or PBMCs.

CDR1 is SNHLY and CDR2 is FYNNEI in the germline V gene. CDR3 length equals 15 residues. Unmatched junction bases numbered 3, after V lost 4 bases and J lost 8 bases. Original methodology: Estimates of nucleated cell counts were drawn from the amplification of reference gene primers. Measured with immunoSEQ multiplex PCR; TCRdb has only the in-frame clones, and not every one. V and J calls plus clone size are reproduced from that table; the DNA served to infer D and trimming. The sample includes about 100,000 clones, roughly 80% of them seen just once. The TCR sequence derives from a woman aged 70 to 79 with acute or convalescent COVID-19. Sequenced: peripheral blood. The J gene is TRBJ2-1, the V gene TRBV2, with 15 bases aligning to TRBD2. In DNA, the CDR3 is TGTGCCAGCAGTGGGACTAGCGGGGGGGGTTATGAGCAGTTCTTC. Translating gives CASSGTSGGGYEQFF.